These 21 T cell receptor beta chains were all obtained from the same sample, sequenced in a study of identical twins. TCRdb re-derived calls from the 5' RACE reads in MiXCR, one entry per CDR3 protein. The sample records hundreds of thousands of distinct CDR3 sequences, about 18% being singletons. This sample was shared with a second study, whose subject was T cells expressing NK-cell markers.

The specimen sequenced was PBMCs. The receptors here all came from a woman under 30 in good health.

The chain joins TRBV6-5 to TRBJ2-3; 7 bases agree with TRBD2. V shed 4 bases and J 7 bases; nucleotides not matched to a gene: 11. The germline V gene encodes CDR1 MNHEY and CDR2 SVGAGI. This CDR3 region has 15 residues. The CDR3 here is CASSSGTTGFNTQYF. Written as DNA, the CDR3 is TGTGCCAGCAGTTCCGGGACTACGGGGTTTAATACGCAGTATTTT.

The genes are TRBV29-1 and TRBJ1-1; D is uncertain. Trimming stripped 7 bases from V and 4 bases from J, with 13 bases between. From germline, CDR1 is SQVTM and CDR2 ANQGSEA. This CDR3 contains 12 residues. This CDR3 reads CSAFVGITEAFF. The CDR3 region has the DNA TGCAGCGCCTTCGTAGGTATCACTGAAGCTTTCTTT. Together with reference TRBV29-1 and TRBJ1-1, the CDR3 gives the full variable domain: SAVISQKPSRDICQRGTSLTIQCQVDSQVTMMFWYRQQPGQSLTLIATANQGSEATYESGFVIDKFPISRPNLTFSTLTVSNMSPEDSSIYLCSAFVGITEAFFGQGTRLTVV.

The chain combines TRBV6-1 with TRBJ2-1, with 8 nucleotides matching TRBD2. CDR3 length: 17 residues. V shed 0 bases, J shed 2 bases, and the junction held 6 bases outside the gene matches. Germline V gene lookup returns CDR1 MNHNS and CDR2 SASEGT. The CDR3 coding sequence is TGTGCCAGCAGTGAAGCGCAAGGTAGCGGGACCTACAATGAGCAGTTCTTC. Residues: CASSEAQGSGTYNEQFF.

The CDR3 DNA reads as TGCGCCAGCAGCTCCGGGACAGCGGGGACCGGGGAGCTGTTTTTT. Translated: CASSSGTAGTGELFF. V and J are TRBV5-1 and TRBJ2-2; D might be TRBD1 or TRBD2, each matching 7 bases. The CDR3 runs 15 residues. V lost 3 bases and J 5 bases, leaving 14 bases between the germline ends. Germline V gene sequence: CDR1 SGHRS, CDR2 YFSETQ.

This clonotype turned up a few times. V and J are TRBV20-1 and TRBJ2-1; D possibly corresponds to TRBD1 (5 bases). V was shortened by 6 bases and J by 4 bases, with 16 bases between the two germline ends. This CDR3 is 14 amino acids long. Per germline, CDR1 DFQATT and CDR2 SNEGSKA (reference sequence). This CDR3 is CSAPRLDRYNEQFF. The CDR3 DNA reads TGCAGTGCACCGAGGTTAGACAGATACAATGAGCAGTTCTTC.

There are a few counts of this clonotype. This chain joins TRBV19 and TRBJ2-1; either TRBD1 or TRBD2 may fit D (5 bases each). V was cut by 7 bases and J by 7 bases, with 14 bases left in between. CDR1 is LNHDA and CDR2 is SQIVND in the germline V gene (reference sequence). This CDR3 has 13 residues. The chain's CDR3 is CASMVGDGNEQFF. The CDR3 region has the DNA TGTGCCAGTATGGTGGGGGACGGGAATGAGCAGTTCTTC.

Only a few counts were recorded for this clonotype. The chain has TRBV5-1 and TRBJ2-3; D may match TRBD1 or TRBD2 (5 bases each). This CDR3 comprises 15 residues. Germline CDR1 reads SGHRS; CDR2 reads YFSETQ. The V gene lost 0 bases and the J gene lost 2 bases, with 10 bases spanning the gap. CDR3 in amino acids: CASSLDGAFTDTQYF. The CDR3 bases are TGCGCCAGCAGCTTGGACGGGGCCTTCACAGATACGCAGTATTTT.

This clonotype was counted a single time. The chain combines TRBV18 with TRBJ1-1, with unresolved D. Between the trimmed V and J ends, which lost 3 bases and 0 bases, there was a span of 5 bases. The germline gives CDR1 KGHSH, CDR2 LQKENI. This CDR3 comprises 13 residues. CDR3 in DNA: TGTGCCAGCTCACCTACATTGAACACTGAAGCTTTCTTT. Protein: CASSPTLNTEAFF.

This chain connects TRBV11-2 to TRBJ2-1, with D unresolved. The CDR3 is made up of 14 amino acids. Germline V gene lookup returns CDR1 SGHAT and CDR2 FQNNGV. V was cut by 0 bases and J by 7 bases, with 10 bases left in between. This CDR3 reads CASSLEPRGNEQFF. The DNA of the CDR3 is TGTGCCAGCAGCTTAGAACCCCGCGGTAATGAGCAGTTCTTC.

This clonotype occurred a few times. This chain connects TRBV20-1 to TRBJ1-1; no clear D gene. V was trimmed by 5 bases and J by 1 base, leaving 14 bases between them. CDR3 length: 14 amino acids. The germline V gene has CDR1 DFQATT and CDR2 SNEGSKA (reference sequence). The CDR3 DNA sequence: TGCAGTGCTGGGGTTTCCCGGCGGAACACTGAAGCTTTCTTT. Translation gives CSAGVSRRNTEAFF.

V is TRBV9 and J is TRBJ2-1; TRBD2 matches at 7 bases. Germline CDR1 and CDR2: SGDLS and YYNGEE. The CDR3 is 15 residues long. Trimming took 4 bases from V and 3 from J; bases not matched to a gene: 7. The CDR3 loop reads CASSPHRDYYNEQFF. The CDR3 DNA follows: TGTGCCAGCAGCCCACACCGGGACTACTACAATGAGCAGTTCTTC.

This chain links TRBV6-5 with TRBJ2-4; D is ambiguous. CDR1 and CDR2 (germline): MNHEY, SVGAGI. This CDR3 has 15 residues. Trimming shortened V by 0 bases and J by 2 bases, and 8 bases separated the two germline ends. For the CDR3, the DNA is TGTGCCAGCAGTTACTCGTCAGGCTCCAAAAACATTCAGTACTTC. This codes for CASSYSSGSKNIQYF.

The V call is TRBV2, the J call TRBJ1-4; the D gene is possibly TRBD1 (5 bases). V dropped 4 bases and J dropped 0 bases, with 12 bases sitting between them. Germline V gives CDR1 SNHLY, CDR2 FYNNEI. The CDR3 is made up of 16 amino acids. The CDR3 loop reads CASSATGTPTNEKLFF. For the CDR3, the DNA is TGTGCCAGCAGTGCTACCGGGACCCCAACTAATGAAAAACTGTTTTTT.

The chain couples TRBV20-1 to TRBJ2-1; D is undetermined. The CDR3 runs 11 residues. Trimming took off 5 bases at V and 9 bases at J, with 11 bases between the two ends. The germline V gene encodes CDR1 DFQATT and CDR2 SNEGSKA (reference sequence). The CDR3 DNA sequence: TGCAGTGCTCTTCCCTGGGGTGAGCAGTTCTTC. This sequence encodes CSALPWGEQFF.

The chain combines TRBV11-3 with TRBJ2-7; D gene uncertain. Trimming removed 0 bases at V and 3 bases at J, with 12 bases between. Germline assignment: CDR1 SGHNT and CDR2 YENEEA. This CDR3 spans 15 amino acids. The CDR3, as DNA: TGTGCCAGCAGCTTAGAAATAGACGCTTTCTACGAGCAGTACTTC. Translating gives CASSLEIDAFYEQYF.

This chain uses TRBV9 with TRBJ2-3; D is possibly TRBD1 (6 bases). Germline CDR1 reads SGDLS; CDR2 reads YYNGEE. This CDR3 spans 17 amino acids. The V and J ends lost 1 base and 1 base respectively, with 16 bases between them. The CDR3 DNA follows: TGTGCCAGCAGCGTACGCGAGACAGGTGTGGGCACAGATACGCAGTATTTT. As protein: CASSVRETGVGTDTQYF.

This clonotype was counted a few times. This chain connects TRBV20-1 to TRBJ2-7; no reliable D call. Germline V CDR1 and CDR2: DFQATT, SNEGSKA (reference sequence). V lost 6 bases and J lost 2, with 17 bases in between. The CDR3 has 14 residues. CDR3 residues: CSAPVSGGAYEQYF. Written as DNA, the CDR3 is TGCAGTGCCCCCGTCTCGGGCGGTGCCTACGAGCAGTACTTC.

The chain is built from TRBV12-3 or TRBV12-4 and TRBJ2-1; 9 bases are shared with TRBD2. V gave up 2 bases and J gave up 9 bases; unmatched junction bases: 8. The CDR3 totals 15 residues. The CDR3 DNA sequence: TGTGCCAGCAGTTTACGGGTAGCGGGAGTAAGTGAGCAGTTCTTC. Translation gives CASSLRVAGVSEQFF.

The chain joins TRBV7-9 to TRBJ1-3; no reliable D call. Trimming removed 2 bases at V and 7 bases at J, with 6 bases between. The CDR3 length is 12 residues. Germline V gene sequence: CDR1 SEHNR, CDR2 FQNEAQ (reference sequence). DNA of the CDR3: TGTGCCAGCAGCTTATTGTCTAACACCATATATTTT. This translates into CASSLLSNTIYF.

V and J are TRBV7-2 and TRBJ2-3; D gene uncertain. CDR1 is SGHTA and CDR2 is FQGNSA in the germline V gene. The V end was cut by 0 bases, the J end by 6 bases, with 13 bases between. This CDR3 is 15 amino acids long. As DNA, the CDR3 is TGTGCCAGCAGCTTAGCGGCGAACCCGCGGGATACGCAGTATTTT. Translating gives CASSLAANPRDTQYF.

The rearrangement joins TRBV20-1 to TRBJ2-1, with 10 bases aligning to TRBD2. The germline CDR1 and CDR2 sequences are DFQATT and SNEGSKA (reference sequence). CDR3 length equals 16 residues. Losses at the gene ends were 0 bases for V and 5 bases for J; bases not matched to a gene: 7. CDR3 in amino acids: CSARDTNSGRHNEQFF. In DNA, the CDR3 is TGCAGTGCTAGAGATACCAATAGCGGGAGGCACAATGAGCAGTTCTTC.